The following is a TCR beta chain sequence with its context. This sample is part of a study of blood T cell repertoires in COVID-19. In the study overall: Samples taken during acute and convalescent COVID-19 were collected in the United States, Italy and Spain. T cells, B-cell-depleted T cells, or PBMCs provided the cDNA or gDNA that served as material.

The ends were cut back, 1 base at V and 2 bases at J, with 11 bases in the middle. The CDR3 runs 15 residues. Per germline, CDR1 SGDLS and CDR2 YYNGEE. Original data processing: Counts of nucleated cells, estimated from reference gene primer amplification, were obtained. The table came from immunoSEQ multiplex PCR; TCRdb's copy has only in-frame clones and leaves some out. V, J and clone size derive from that table, while D and trimming were established from the DNA sequence. The data show fewer than 300,000 clones, 83% seen once. This TCR derives from a woman aged 70-85 years with active or convalescent COVID-19. The source material was peripheral blood. The chain recombines TRBV9 with TRBJ2-3, with D perhaps TRBD2 (5 bases). DNA for the CDR3: TGTGCCAGCAGCGTAAGAGAGGGATCCACAGATACGCAGTATTTT. Its protein product is CASSVREGSTDTQYF. The variable domain in full, completed from reference TRBV9 and TRBJ2-3, reads DSGVTQTPKHLITATGQRVTLRCSPRSGDLSVYWYQQSLDQGLQFLIQYYNGEERAKGNILERFSAQQFPDLHSELNLSSLELGDSALYFCASSVREGSTDTQYFGPGTRLTVL.